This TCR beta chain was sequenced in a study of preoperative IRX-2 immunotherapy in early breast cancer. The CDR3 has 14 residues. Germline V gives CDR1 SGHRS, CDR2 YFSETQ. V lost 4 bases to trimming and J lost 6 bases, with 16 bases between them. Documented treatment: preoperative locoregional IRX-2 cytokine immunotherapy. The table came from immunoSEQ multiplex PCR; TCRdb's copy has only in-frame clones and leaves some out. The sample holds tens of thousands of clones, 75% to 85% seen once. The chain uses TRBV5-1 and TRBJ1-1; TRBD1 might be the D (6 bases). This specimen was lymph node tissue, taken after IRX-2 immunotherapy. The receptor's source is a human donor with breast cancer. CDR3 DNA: TGCGCCAGCAGCAGGGACCAGGGGCTCTCTGAAGCTTTCTTT. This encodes CASSRDQGLSEAFF.